This T cell receptor (beta chain) is from a study of lymphopenia after photon versus proton radiotherapy. Findings of the study overall: Survival link was tested only in deceased patients; proton benefit remains a possibility. Post-nadir diversity loss with photons came from oligoclonal expansion, particularly CD8+ Temra cells.

The CDR3 totals 14 residues. The V gene's germline CDR1 is MDHEN and CDR2 SYDVKM. J gave up 4 bases and V 10 bases, and 11 bases lay outside the gene matches. Produced via immunoSEQ multiplex PCR; TCRdb's table is partial and in-frame only. Here the sample spans more than 30,000 clones, roughly nine tenths being singletons. Notes on this clone: Its antigen remains unknown.

The chain employs TRBV28 and TRBJ1-2; 8 bases fit TRBD1. The sample consisted of peripheral blood, taken from a patient treated with proton-based radiotherapy. This sequence originates from a woman between 65 and 79 years old with pancreatic cancer. Some clones in this sample may be carry-over from other donors' samples. Here the CDR3 reads CAINPPGGGYGYTF. In DNA form, the CDR3 reads TGTGCCATCAATCCGCCAGGGGGCGGCTATGGCTACACCTTC.